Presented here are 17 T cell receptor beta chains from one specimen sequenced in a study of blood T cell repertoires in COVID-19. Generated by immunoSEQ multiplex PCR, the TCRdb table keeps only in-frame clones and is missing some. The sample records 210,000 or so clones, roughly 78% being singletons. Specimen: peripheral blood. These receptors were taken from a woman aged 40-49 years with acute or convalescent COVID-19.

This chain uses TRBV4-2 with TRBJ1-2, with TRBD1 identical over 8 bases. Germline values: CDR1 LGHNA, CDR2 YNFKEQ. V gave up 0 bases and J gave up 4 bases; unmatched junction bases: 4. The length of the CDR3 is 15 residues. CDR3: CASSQEQGVVYGYTF. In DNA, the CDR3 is TGTGCCAGCAGCCAAGAACAGGGGGTTGTCTATGGCTACACCTTC.

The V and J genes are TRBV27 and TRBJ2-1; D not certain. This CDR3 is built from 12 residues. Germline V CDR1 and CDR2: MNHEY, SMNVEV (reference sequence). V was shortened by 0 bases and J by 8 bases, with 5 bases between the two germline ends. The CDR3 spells CASSLSRHEQFF. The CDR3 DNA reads TGTGCCAGCAGTTTATCGCGGCATGAGCAGTTCTTC.

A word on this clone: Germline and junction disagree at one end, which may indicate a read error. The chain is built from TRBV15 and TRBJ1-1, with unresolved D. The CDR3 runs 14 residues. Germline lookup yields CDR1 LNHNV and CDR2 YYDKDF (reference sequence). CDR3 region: CATSRSLENAEAFF. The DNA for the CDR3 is TGTGCCACCAGCAGGAGTCTTGAGAACGCTGAAGCTTTCTTT.

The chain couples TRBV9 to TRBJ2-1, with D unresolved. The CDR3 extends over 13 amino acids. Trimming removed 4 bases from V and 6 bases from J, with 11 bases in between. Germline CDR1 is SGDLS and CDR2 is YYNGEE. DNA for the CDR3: TGTGCCAGCAGCCCCCAATTTGTCAATGAGCAGTTCTTC. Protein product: CASSPQFVNEQFF.

CDR3 nucleotide sequence: TGCGCCAGCAGTCATCAGCGGGAGCCATGGGATACGCAGTATTTT. Amino acids: CASSHQREPWDTQYF. The chain carries TRBV23-1 and TRBJ2-3; 8 bases are a match to TRBD2. TRBV23-1 carries the ORF label, with uncertain function. V lost 3 bases and J lost 6; bases outside the gene matches: 8. The CDR3 runs to 15 residues.

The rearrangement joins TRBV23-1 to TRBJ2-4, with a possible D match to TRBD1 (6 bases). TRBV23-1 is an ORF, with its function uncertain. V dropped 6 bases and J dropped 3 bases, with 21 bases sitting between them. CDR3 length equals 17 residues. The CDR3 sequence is CASRTDRHCRDKNIQYF. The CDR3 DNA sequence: TGCGCCAGCAGGACAGACAGGCACTGTCGGGACAAAAACATTCAGTACTTC.

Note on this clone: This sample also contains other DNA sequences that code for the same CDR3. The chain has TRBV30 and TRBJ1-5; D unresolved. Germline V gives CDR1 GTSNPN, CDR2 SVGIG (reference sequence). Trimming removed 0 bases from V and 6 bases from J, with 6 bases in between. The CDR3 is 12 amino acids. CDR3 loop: CAWSVLGQPQHF. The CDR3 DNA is TGTGCCTGGAGTGTCCTAGGTCAGCCCCAGCATTTT. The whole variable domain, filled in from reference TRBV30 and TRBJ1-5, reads SQTIHQWPATLVQPVGSPLSLECTVEGTSNPNLYWYRQAAGRGLQLLFYSVGIGQISSEVPQNLSASRPQDRQFILSSKKLLLSDSGFYLCAWSVLGQPQHFGDGTRLSIL.

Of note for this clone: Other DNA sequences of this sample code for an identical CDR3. DNA for the CDR3: TGTGCCAGCAGTTTATCGACGGGAAACACTGAAGCTTTCTTT. Its protein is CASSLSTGNTEAFF. The chain carries TRBV27 and TRBJ1-1; D remains unclear. CDR3 size: 14 residues. Between the trimmed V and J ends, which lost 0 bases and 2 bases, there was a span of 7 bases. The V gene's germline CDR1 is MNHEY and CDR2 SMNVEV (reference sequence).

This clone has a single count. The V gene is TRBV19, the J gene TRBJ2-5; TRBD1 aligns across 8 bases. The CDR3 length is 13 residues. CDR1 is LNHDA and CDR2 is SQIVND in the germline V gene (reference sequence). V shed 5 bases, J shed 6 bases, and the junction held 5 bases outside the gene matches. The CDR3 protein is CASSADRVKTQYF. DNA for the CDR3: TGTGCCAGTAGTGCGGACAGGGTGAAGACCCAGTACTTC.

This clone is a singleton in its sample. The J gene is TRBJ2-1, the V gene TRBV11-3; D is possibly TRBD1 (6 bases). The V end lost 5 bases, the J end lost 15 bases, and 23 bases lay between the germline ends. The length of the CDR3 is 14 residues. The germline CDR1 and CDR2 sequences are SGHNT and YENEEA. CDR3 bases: TGTGCCAGCAGCCCCCCTCAGGGGCAGCCCAAATTGTTCTTC. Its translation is CASSPPQGQPKLFF.

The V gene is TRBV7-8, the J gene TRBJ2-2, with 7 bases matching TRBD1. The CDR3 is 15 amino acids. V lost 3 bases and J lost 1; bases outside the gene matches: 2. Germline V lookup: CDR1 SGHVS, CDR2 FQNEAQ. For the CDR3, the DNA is TGTGCCAGCAGCTTGGGGACAGTGAACACCGGGGAGCTGTTTTTT. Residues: CASSLGTVNTGELFF.

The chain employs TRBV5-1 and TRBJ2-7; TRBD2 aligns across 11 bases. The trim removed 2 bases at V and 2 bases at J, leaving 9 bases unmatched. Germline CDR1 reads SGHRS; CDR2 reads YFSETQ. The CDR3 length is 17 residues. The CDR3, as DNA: TGCGCCAGCAGCTTCACATTTTCTAGCGGGAGGCCCTACGAGCAGTACTTC. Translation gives CASSFTFSSGRPYEQYF.

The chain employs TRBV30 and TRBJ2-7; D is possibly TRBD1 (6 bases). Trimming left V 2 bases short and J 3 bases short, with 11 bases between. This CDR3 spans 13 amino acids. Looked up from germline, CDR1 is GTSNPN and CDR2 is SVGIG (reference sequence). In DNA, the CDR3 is TGTGCCTGGAGTTGGCAGGGGAACTACGAGCAGTACTTC. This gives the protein CAWSWQGNYEQYF.

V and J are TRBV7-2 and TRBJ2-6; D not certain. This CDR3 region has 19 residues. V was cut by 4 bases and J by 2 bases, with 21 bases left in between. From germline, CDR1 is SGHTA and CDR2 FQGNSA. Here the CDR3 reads CASSSLRARLVAGANVLTF. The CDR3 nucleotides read TGTGCCAGCAGCTCCCTTCGCGCCAGGTTGGTGGCTGGGGCCAACGTCCTGACTTTC.

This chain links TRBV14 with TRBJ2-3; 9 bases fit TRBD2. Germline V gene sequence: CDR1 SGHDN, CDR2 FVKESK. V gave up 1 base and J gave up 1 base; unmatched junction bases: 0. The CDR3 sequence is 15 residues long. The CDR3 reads CASSQGTSGTDTQYF. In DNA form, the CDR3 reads TGTGCCAGCAGCCAAGGGACTAGCGGCACAGATACGCAGTATTTT.

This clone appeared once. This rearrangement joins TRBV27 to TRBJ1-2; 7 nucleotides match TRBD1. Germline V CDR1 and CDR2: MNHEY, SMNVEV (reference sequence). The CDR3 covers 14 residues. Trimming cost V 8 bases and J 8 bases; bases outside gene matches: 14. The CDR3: CASGTLSTGQGYTF. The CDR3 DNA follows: TGTGCCAGCGGAACCTTATCGACAGGGCAGGGCTACACCTTC.

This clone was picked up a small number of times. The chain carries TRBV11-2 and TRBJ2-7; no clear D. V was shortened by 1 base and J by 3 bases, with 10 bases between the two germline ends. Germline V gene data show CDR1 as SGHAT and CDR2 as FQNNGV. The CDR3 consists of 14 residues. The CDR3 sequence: CASSLAYPGYEQYF. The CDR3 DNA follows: TGTGCCAGCAGCTTAGCTTATCCCGGCTACGAGCAGTACTTC.